This T cell receptor beta chain comes out of a study of T cells in Graves' hyperthyroidism and ophthalmopathy. Researchers amplified the TCR beta CDR3 regions from RNA transcripts. Initially, a first-round RT-PCR of the TCR CDR3 employed the HTBI primer set. TCRdb reanalysed the multiplex PCR reads using MiXCR and keeps one entry per CDR3 protein. Altogether nearly 750,000 distinct CDR3 sequences are present, 35% being singletons, with the ten largest covering 30% to 40%. The CDR3 has 15 residues. Trimming cost V 5 bases and J 4 bases; bases outside gene matches: 4. Germline V gene sequence: CDR1 SEHNR, CDR2 FQNEAQ (reference sequence).

The chain combines TRBV7-9 with TRBJ2-6; 8 bases fit TRBD1. The sequence was collected from a woman aged 35 to 49 with Graves' hyperthyroidism. The sample consisted of blood. The CDR3 nucleotides read TGTGCCAGCAGCGGGCCAGGGGGCGGGGCCAACGTCCTGACTTTC. It translates to CASSGPGGGANVLTF.